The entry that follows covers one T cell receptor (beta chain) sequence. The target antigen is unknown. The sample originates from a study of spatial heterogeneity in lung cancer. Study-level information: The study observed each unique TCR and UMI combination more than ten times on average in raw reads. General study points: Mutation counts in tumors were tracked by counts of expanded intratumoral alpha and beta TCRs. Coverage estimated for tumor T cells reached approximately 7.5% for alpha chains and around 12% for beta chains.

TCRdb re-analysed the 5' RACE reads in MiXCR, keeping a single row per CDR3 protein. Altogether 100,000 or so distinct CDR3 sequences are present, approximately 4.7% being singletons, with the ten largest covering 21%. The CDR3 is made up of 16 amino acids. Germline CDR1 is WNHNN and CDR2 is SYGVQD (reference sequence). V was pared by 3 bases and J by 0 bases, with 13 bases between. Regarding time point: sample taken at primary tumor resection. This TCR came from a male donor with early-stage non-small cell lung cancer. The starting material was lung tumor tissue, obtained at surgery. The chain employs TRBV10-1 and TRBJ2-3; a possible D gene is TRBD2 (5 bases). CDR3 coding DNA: TGCGCCAGCAGTGACCCGACTACTACTAGCACAGATACGCAGTATTTT. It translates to CASSDPTTTSTDTQYF.